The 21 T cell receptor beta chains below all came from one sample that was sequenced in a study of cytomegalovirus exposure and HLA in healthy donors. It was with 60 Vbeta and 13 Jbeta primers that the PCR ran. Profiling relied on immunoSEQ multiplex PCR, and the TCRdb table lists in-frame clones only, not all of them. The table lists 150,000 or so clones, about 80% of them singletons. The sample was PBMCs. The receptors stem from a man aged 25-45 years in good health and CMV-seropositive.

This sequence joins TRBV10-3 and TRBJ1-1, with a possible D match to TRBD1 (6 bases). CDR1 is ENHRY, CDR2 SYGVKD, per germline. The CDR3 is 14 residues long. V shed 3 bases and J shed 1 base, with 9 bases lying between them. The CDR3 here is CAISDTGKNTEAFF. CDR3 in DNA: TGTGCCATCAGTGACACAGGGAAGAACACTGAAGCTTTCTTT.

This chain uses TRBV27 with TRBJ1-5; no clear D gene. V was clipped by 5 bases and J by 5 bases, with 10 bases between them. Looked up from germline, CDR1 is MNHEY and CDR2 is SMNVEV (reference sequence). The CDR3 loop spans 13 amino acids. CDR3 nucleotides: TGTGCCAGCAGTGGAGCGGGCCATCAGCCCCAGCATTTT. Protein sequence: CASSGAGHQPQHF.

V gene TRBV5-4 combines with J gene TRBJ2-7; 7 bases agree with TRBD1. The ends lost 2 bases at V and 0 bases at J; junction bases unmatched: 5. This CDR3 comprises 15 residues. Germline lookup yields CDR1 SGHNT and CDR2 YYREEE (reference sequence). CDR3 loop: CASSFRQGTSYEQYF. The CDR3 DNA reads TGTGCCAGCAGCTTTCGACAGGGTACCTCCTACGAGCAGTACTTC.

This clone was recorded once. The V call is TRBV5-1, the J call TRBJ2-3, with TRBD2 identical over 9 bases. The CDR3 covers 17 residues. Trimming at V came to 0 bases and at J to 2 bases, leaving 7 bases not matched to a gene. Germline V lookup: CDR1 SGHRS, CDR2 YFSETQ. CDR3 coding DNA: TGCGCCAGCAGCTTGGGGCTAGCGGGATCAAACACAGATACGCAGTATTTT. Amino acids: CASSLGLAGSNTDTQYF.

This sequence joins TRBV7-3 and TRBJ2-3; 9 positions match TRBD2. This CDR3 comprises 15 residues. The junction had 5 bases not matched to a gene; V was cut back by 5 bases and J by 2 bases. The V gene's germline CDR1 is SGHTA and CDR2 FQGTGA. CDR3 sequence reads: CASSIAGDYTDTQYF. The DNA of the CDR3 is TGTGCCAGCAGCATAGCGGGGGATTACACAGATACGCAGTATTTT.

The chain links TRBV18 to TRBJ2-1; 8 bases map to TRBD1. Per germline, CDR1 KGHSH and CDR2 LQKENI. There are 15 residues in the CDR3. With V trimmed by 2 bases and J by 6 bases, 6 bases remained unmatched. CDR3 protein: CASSPGQGRLNEQFF. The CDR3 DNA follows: TGTGCCAGCTCACCAGGACAGGGTAGGCTCAATGAGCAGTTCTTC.

The CDR3 is CASSADRDEQYF. The CDR3, as DNA: TGTGCCAGCAGCGCAGACAGGGACGAGCAGTACTTC. The chain links TRBV7-6 to TRBJ2-7; 7 bases agree with TRBD1. The CDR3 contains 12 residues. After removal of 5 bases from V and 5 bases from J, the junction contained 3 bases not matched to a gene. CDR1 and CDR2 from the germline V gene are SGHVS and FNYEAQ.

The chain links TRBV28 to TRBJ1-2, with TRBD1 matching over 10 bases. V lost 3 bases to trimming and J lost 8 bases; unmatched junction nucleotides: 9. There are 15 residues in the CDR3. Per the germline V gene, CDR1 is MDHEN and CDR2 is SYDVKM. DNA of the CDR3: TGTGCCAGCAGTTTCCCGGGACAGGGGTACCGGGGCTACACCTTC. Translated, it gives CASSFPGQGYRGYTF.

The CDR3 sequence is CASSPGLAGPPNPDTQYF. The CDR3 DNA is TGCGCCAGCAGCCCGGGACTAGCGGGACCCCCTAACCCAGATACGCAGTATTTT. The genes are TRBV5-1 and TRBJ2-3; 13 bases fit TRBD2. The CDR3 is 18 amino acids. The J segment lost 4 bases and the V segment lost 4 bases, leaving 12 bases of the junction unmatched. CDR1 SGHRS and CDR2 YFSETQ come from the germline V gene. Full variable domain (missing parts from reference TRBV5-1 and TRBJ2-3): KAGVTQTPRYLIKTRGQQVTLSCSPISGHRSVSWYQQTPGQGLQFLFEYFSETQRNKGNFPGRFSGRQFSNSRSEMNVSTLELGDSALYLCASSPGLAGPPNPDTQYFGPGTRLTVL.

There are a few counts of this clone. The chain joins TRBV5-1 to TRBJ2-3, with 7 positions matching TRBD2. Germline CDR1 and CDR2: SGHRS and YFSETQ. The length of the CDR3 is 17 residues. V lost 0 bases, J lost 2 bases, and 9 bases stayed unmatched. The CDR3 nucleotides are TGCGCCAGCAGCTTGGCCGGAGTGGGACTACCCACAGATACGCAGTATTTT. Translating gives CASSLAGVGLPTDTQYF.

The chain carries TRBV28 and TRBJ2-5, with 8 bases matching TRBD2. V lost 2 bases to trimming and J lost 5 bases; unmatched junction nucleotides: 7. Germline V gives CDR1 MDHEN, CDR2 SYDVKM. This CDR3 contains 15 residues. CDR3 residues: CASSLAGGRGETQYF. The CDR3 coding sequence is TGTGCCAGCAGTTTAGCGGGAGGACGGGGGGAGACCCAGTACTTC.

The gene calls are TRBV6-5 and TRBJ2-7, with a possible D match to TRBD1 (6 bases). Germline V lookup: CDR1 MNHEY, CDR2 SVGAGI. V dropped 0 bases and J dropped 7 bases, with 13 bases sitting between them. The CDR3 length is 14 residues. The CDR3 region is CASSYSGQSSEQYF. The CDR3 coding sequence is TGTGCCAGCAGTTACTCTGGACAGTCCTCAGAGCAGTACTTC.

Here the CDR3 reads CASSPGQTGELFF. The CDR3 region has the DNA TGCGCCAGCAGCCCGGGACAGACCGGGGAGCTGTTTTTT. The gene calls are TRBV5-1 and TRBJ2-2; 7 bases line up with TRBD1. With 4 bases clipped from V and 5 bases from J, the junction kept 2 bases outside the gene matches. This CDR3 spans 13 amino acids. Germline V gives CDR1 SGHRS, CDR2 YFSETQ.

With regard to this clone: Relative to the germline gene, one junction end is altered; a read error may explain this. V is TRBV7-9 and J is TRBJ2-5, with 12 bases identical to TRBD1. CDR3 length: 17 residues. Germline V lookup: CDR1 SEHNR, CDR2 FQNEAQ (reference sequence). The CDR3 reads CSSSLGTGGAVAETQYF. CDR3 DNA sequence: TGTTCCAGCAGCTTAGGGACAGGGGGCGCCGTTGCTGAGACCCAGTACTTC. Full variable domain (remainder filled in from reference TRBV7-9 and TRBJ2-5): DTGVSQNPRHKITKRGQNVTFRCDPISEHNRLYWYRQTLGQGPEFLTYFQNEAQLEKSRLLSDRFSAERPKGSFSTLEIQRTEQGDSAMYLCSSSLGTGGAVAETQYFGPGTRLLVL.

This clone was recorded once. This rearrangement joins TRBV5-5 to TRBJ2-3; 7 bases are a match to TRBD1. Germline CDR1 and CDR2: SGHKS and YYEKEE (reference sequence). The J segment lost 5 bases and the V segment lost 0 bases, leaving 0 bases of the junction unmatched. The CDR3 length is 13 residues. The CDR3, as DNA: TGTGCCAGCAGCTTGGCAGGGGGAGATACGCAGTATTTT. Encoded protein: CASSLAGGDTQYF.

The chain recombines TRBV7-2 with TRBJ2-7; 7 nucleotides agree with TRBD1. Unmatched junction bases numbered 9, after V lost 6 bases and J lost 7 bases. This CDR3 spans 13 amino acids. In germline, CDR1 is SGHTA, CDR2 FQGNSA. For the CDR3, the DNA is TGTGCCAGCAGTTTGGACAGGCCGGGTGAGCAGTACTTC. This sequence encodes CASSLDRPGEQYF.

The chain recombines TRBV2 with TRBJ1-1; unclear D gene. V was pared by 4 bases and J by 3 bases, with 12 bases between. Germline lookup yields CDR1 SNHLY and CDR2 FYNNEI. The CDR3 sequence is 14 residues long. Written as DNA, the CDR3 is TGTGCCAGCAGTGGTCTGGGAGGGTACACTGAAGCTTTCTTT. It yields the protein CASSGLGGYTEAFF.

This CDR3 is CASTTTGTGLGYTF. CDR3 bases: TGTGCCAGCACCACAACCGGGACAGGGTTAGGCTACACCTTC. The chain carries TRBV7-2 and TRBJ1-2; 9 nucleotides line up with TRBD1. The CDR3 runs to 14 residues. Trimming at V came to 7 bases and at J to 8 bases, leaving 11 bases not matched to a gene. Germline V lookup: CDR1 SGHTA, CDR2 FQGNSA.

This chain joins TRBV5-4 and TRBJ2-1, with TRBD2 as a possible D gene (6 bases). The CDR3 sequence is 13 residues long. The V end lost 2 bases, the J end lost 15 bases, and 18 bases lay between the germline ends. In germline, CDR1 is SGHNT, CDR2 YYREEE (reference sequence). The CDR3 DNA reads TGTGCCAGCAGCTTTAATAGCGGAGGGCGGTCGTTCTTC. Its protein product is CASSFNSGGRSFF.

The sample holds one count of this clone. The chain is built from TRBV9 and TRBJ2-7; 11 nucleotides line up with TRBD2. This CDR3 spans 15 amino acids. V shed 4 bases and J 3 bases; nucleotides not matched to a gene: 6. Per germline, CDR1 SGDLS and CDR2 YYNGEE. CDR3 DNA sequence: TGTGCCAGCAGCCCGGGACTAGCGGAATTCTACGAGCAGTACTTC. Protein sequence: CASSPGLAEFYEQYF.

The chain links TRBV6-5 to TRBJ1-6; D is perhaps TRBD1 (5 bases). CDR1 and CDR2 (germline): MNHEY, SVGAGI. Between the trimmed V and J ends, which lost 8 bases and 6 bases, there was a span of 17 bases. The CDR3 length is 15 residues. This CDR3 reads CASLLQYGGNSPLHF. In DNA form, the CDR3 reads TGTGCCAGCCTCCTGCAGTACGGGGGTAATTCACCCCTCCACTTT.